These 20 T cell receptor beta chains originate from one sample sequenced in a study of T cells after yellow fever vaccination. TCRdb used MiXCR to reprocess the 5' RACE reads, holding one entry per CDR3 protein. The data show over 35,000 distinct CDR3 sequences, about 6.3% seen once. This sample comprised PBMCs, either bulk or a sorted T-cell subset (CD4+, CD8+, memory, or dextramer-sorted; not recorded which), obtained 45 days after the yellow fever booster vaccination. The origin of the receptors is a man aged 25 to 45 who received the YFV17D yellow fever vaccine.

V gene TRBV6-6 combines with J gene TRBJ2-1; D remains unclear. CDR1 MNHNY and CDR2 SVGAGI come from the germline V gene (reference sequence). Trimming pared 0 bases from V and 8 bases from J, leaving 8 bases between. CDR3 length: 13 residues. The CDR3 loop is CASSYSQVHEQFF. The CDR3 DNA follows: TGTGCCAGCAGTTACTCGCAGGTCCATGAGCAGTTCTTC.

The chain combines TRBV5-1 with TRBJ2-7, with TRBD1 matching 8 bases. The J segment lost 3 bases and the V segment lost 8 bases, leaving 7 bases of the junction unmatched. Looked up from germline, CDR1 is SGHRS and CDR2 is YFSETQ. This CDR3 contains 13 residues. The chain's CDR3 is CARGSRGLYEQYF. CDR3 sequence (DNA): TGCGCCAGGGGCTCCAGGGGGCTCTACGAGCAGTACTTC.

This clonotype was found many times. The chain uses TRBV20-1 and TRBJ2-7; tentative D call: TRBD1 (5 bases). Trimming left V 2 bases short and J 3 bases short, with 8 bases between. Germline CDR1 reads DFQATT; CDR2 reads SNEGSKA (reference sequence). There are 12 residues in the CDR3. CDR3 coding DNA: TGCAGTGCTAGAACCAGGGACTACGAGCAGTACTTC. This translates into CSARTRDYEQYF.

There are many counts of this clonotype. The gene calls are TRBV11-2 and TRBJ2-2; D is possibly TRBD1 or TRBD2 (5 bases each). V dropped 3 bases and J dropped 3 bases, with 11 bases sitting between them. The germline V gene has CDR1 SGHAT and CDR2 FQNNGV. This CDR3 contains 15 residues. The CDR3 DNA reads as TGTGCCAGCAGCTTCTTGGGGACGGACACCGGGGAGCTGTTTTTT. Translation gives CASSFLGTDTGELFF.

This clonotype was counted at least ten times. The rearrangement uses TRBV7-6 and TRBJ2-7; D not resolved. The CDR3 extends over 14 amino acids. Germline CDR1 reads SGHVS; CDR2 reads FNYEAQ. V lost 1 base to trimming and J lost 4 bases, with 11 bases between them. Written as DNA, the CDR3 is TGTGCCAGCAGCTTAGATGTTCAGCTTTACGAGCAGTACTTC. Translating gives CASSLDVQLYEQYF. The full variable domain, with the rest looked up from reference TRBV7-6 and TRBJ2-7, is GAGVSQSPRYKVTKRGQDVALRCDPISGHVSLYWYRQALGQGPEFLTYFNYEAQQDKSGLPNDRFSAERPEGSISTLTIQRTEQRDSAMYRCASSLDVQLYEQYFGPGTRLTVT.

In this sample, this clonotype turned up many times. The V and J genes are TRBV7-2 and TRBJ2-5; possibly TRBD1 for D (7 bases). Germline values: CDR1 SGHTA, CDR2 FQGNSA. The CDR3 contains 13 residues. The V and J ends lost 5 bases and 9 bases respectively, with 16 bases between them. CDR3 loop: CASSPRQGGAQYF. In DNA, the CDR3 is TGTGCCAGCAGCCCCCGACAGGGAGGAGCCCAGTACTTC.

This clonotype has a count of ten or more. The rearrangement joins TRBV20-1 to TRBJ2-1; D may be TRBD1 or TRBD2 (5 bases each). There are 15 residues in the CDR3. V was cut by 5 bases and J by 4 bases, with 18 bases left in between. Germline CDR1 reads DFQATT; CDR2 reads SNEGSKA (reference sequence). The CDR3 spells CSAHWGWSSYNEQFF. CDR3 nucleotide sequence: TGCAGTGCTCACTGGGGGTGGTCCTCGTACAATGAGCAGTTCTTC.

Of note for this clonotype: A much larger clonotype is one base distant, so this may be a read error. The V and J genes are TRBV5-6 and TRBJ2-1; perhaps TRBD1 as D (5 bases). The CDR3 has 11 amino acids. V was cut by 7 bases and J by 7 bases, with 9 bases left in between. Germline V gene lookup returns CDR1 SGHDT and CDR2 YYEEEE. Here the CDR3 reads CASGPGNEQFF. CDR3 nucleotide sequence: TGTGCCAGCGGCCCAGGGAATGAGCAGTTCTTC.

At least ten counts were recorded for this clonotype. The chain employs TRBV25-1 and TRBJ2-3, with TRBD1 as a possible D gene (5 bases). This CDR3 contains 17 residues. Germline V lookup: CDR1 MGHDK, CDR2 SYGVNS. The V end lost 1 base, the J end lost 5 bases, and 19 bases lay between the germline ends. The DNA of the CDR3 is TGTGCCAGCAGTGAATTTTCCGGGCCGTCAGGGATAGATACGCAGTATTTT. Translation: CASSEFSGPSGIDTQYF.

This clonotype appeared a few times. The chain joins TRBV30 to TRBJ2-7; D ambiguous. V was pared by 5 bases and J by 2 bases, with 16 bases between. In germline, CDR1 is GTSNPN, CDR2 SVGIG (reference sequence). The CDR3 is made up of 14 amino acids. The CDR3 here is CAWAWSGSPYEQYF. DNA for the CDR3: TGTGCCTGGGCTTGGTCCGGGTCCCCCTACGAGCAGTACTTC.

The rearrangement joins TRBV29-1 to TRBJ1-1, with 7 nucleotides matching TRBD1. The V gene end was trimmed by 7 bases and the J gene end by 5 bases; junction bases not matched to a gene: 7. Per germline, CDR1 SQVTM and CDR2 ANQGSEA. This CDR3 has 12 residues. CDR3 bases: TGCAGCGCAACCCAGGGGGGGACTGAAGCTTTCTTT. Translating gives CSATQGGTEAFF.

This clonotype turned up a few times. The gene calls are TRBV5-5 and TRBJ2-5; 9 bases map to TRBD2. This CDR3 has 17 residues. CDR1 is SGHKS, CDR2 YYEKEE, per germline (reference sequence). The junction had 11 bases not matched to a gene; V was cut back by 0 bases and J by 5 bases. CDR3 nucleotides: TGTGCCAGCAGCTTGGGGGTAGCGGGAGTGGAGGAGGAGACCCAGTACTTC. This encodes CASSLGVAGVEEETQYF.

This clonotype turned up a few times. This chain links TRBV27 with TRBJ2-1; 14 positions match TRBD2. Unmatched junction bases numbered 1, after V lost 0 bases and J lost 0 bases. The germline gives CDR1 MNHEY, CDR2 SMNVEV (reference sequence). This CDR3 has 18 amino acids. The CDR3, as DNA: TGTGCCAGCAGTTTATCTGGGACTAGCGGGAGCTCCTACAATGAGCAGTTCTTC. Protein: CASSLSGTSGSSYNEQFF.

The CDR3: CASSFEGREGYTF. The DNA for the CDR3 is TGTGCCAGCAGCTTCGAGGGTCGGGAAGGCTACACCTTC. The V and J genes are TRBV7-2 and TRBJ1-2; D is unclear. V lost 3 bases and J lost 8, with 13 bases in between. Germline loops: CDR1 SGHTA, CDR2 FQGNSA. The CDR3 runs 13 residues.

This clonotype has more than one count but fewer than ten. The chain employs TRBV20-1 and TRBJ1-5, with TRBD1 identical over 9 bases. Germline V gives CDR1 DFQATT, CDR2 SNEGSKA (reference sequence). This CDR3 has 14 amino acids. V was pared by 4 bases and J by 5 bases, with 6 bases of the junction left unmatched. The CDR3 nucleotides read TGCAGTGCTACCCCGGGACAGGGAGATCAGCCCCAGCATTTT. Residues: CSATPGQGDQPQHF.

In this sample, this clonotype turned up many times. This chain uses TRBV5-1 with TRBJ2-1; D is uncertain. V gave up 4 bases and J gave up 6 bases, with 11 bases separating them. Germline V gives CDR1 SGHRS, CDR2 YFSETQ. CDR3 size: 13 residues. The CDR3 loop reads CASSPTAFNEQFF. The DNA of the CDR3 is TGCGCCAGCAGCCCGACTGCCTTCAATGAGCAGTTCTTC. Using reference TRBV5-1 and TRBJ2-1 for the parts outside the CDR3, the full variable domain is KAGVTQTPRYLIKTRGQQVTLSCSPISGHRSVSWYQQTPGQGLQFLFEYFSETQRNKGNFPGRFSGRQFSNSRSEMNVSTLELGDSALYLCASSPTAFNEQFFGPGTRLTVL.

This clonotype showed up many times. The chain couples TRBV6-1 to TRBJ2-2; D unresolved. There are 15 residues in the CDR3. Trimming removed 8 bases at V and 5 bases at J, with 18 bases between. CDR1 MNHNS and CDR2 SASEGT come from the germline V gene. This CDR3 is CASLPPGRNTGELFF. The CDR3 DNA reads as TGTGCCAGCCTACCTCCGGGTAGAAATACCGGGGAGCTGTTTTTT.

The chain has TRBV7-2 and TRBJ2-5; TRBD1 aligns across 9 bases. This CDR3 comprises 14 residues. V lost 7 bases to trimming and J lost 2 bases; unmatched junction nucleotides: 5. Germline CDR1 reads SGHTA; CDR2 reads FQGNSA. CDR3 amino acids: CASTRTGDQETQYF. CDR3 bases: TGTGCCAGCACCAGGACAGGGGATCAAGAGACCCAGTACTTC.

This clonotype was observed many times. The chain uses TRBV10-3 and TRBJ2-4; unclear D gene. V was trimmed by 4 bases and J by 0 bases, leaving 10 bases between them. Germline-derived CDR1 and CDR2 are ENHRY and SYGVKD. CDR3 size: 15 residues. The CDR3 DNA sequence: TGTGCCATCAGTGCCGGCGGATTAGCCAAAAACATTCAGTACTTC. This encodes CAISAGGLAKNIQYF.

This clonotype has a count of ten or more. The chain uses TRBV7-3 and TRBJ2-7, with 9 bases that match TRBD2. Germline-derived CDR1 and CDR2 are SGHTA and FQGTGA. With V trimmed by 0 bases and J by 1 base, 1 base remained unmatched. The length of the CDR3 is 15 residues. The CDR3 sequence: CASSLTSGSSYEQYF. DNA for the CDR3: TGTGCCAGCAGCTTAACTAGCGGGAGTTCCTACGAGCAGTACTTC.